This T cell receptor beta chain was identified during a study of shared clonotypes between healthy human individuals. Study-wide results and limits: Relative to their counterparts shared across all four donors, non-shared clonotypes exhibited diminished generation probabilities. Sequencing depth was predicted to influence how clonotypes are shared among donors.

A word on this clone: The target antigen is unknown.

The CDR3 is 17 amino acids. Germline values: CDR1 MGHRA, CDR2 YSYEKL. The V end was cut by 0 bases, the J end by 10 bases, with 22 bases between. Splitting of each subset's genomic DNA was done evenly across several immunoSEQ plates. The method was immunoSEQ multiplex PCR; TCRdb's version includes in-frame clones alone and lacks a portion of them. The sample consists of about 2.1 million clones, roughly 95% of them appearing once. Positively selected for CCR7, the CD45RO-negative cells used as naive CD8 cells excluded terminally differentiated effector memory CD45RA+ cells. Sequencing was carried out using naive CD8+ T cells from PBMCs. The clonotype was recovered from a man in his late teens or twenties in good health. Some clones in this sample may be carry-over from other donors' samples. V is TRBV4-1 and J is TRBJ2-1, with a tentative D call TRBD1 (6 bases). CDR3 region: CASSQEVGRGRTGEQFF. DNA of the CDR3: TGCGCCAGCAGCCAAGAGGTGGGCAGGGGCCGAACGGGAGAGCAGTTCTTC.